These 9 T cell receptor beta chains share one sample of origin, sequenced in a study of T-cell reconstitution after alpha-beta-depleted transplantation in children. Library preparation (for TCRbeta) was performed with unique molecular identifiers. TCRdb re-called the PCR reads with MiXCR, one entry per CDR3 protein. In the table there are about 980,000 distinct CDR3 sequences, roughly 29% of which are singletons. Sequencing used PBMCs, mostly from graft donor cells, obtained 360 days after TCRalphabeta/CD19-depleted stem cell transplant. Receptor source: a boy under two years old who had a stem cell transplant for SCID, so the T cells may come from the graft donor.

This clonotype showed up many times. The genes are TRBV29-1 and TRBJ2-7; 12 nucleotides agree with TRBD1. The CDR3 consists of 12 residues. Germline CDR1 is SQVTM and CDR2 is ANQGSEA. V dropped 4 bases and J dropped 6; count of bases not matched to a gene: 1. The CDR3 here is CSVVGQGAEQYF. In DNA form, the CDR3 reads TGCAGCGTTGTGGGACAGGGGGCCGAGCAGTACTTC.

This clonotype appeared many times. The rearrangement joins TRBV20-1 to TRBJ2-7; perhaps D is TRBD1 or TRBD2 (5 bases each). Trimming left V 0 bases short and J 6 bases short, with 12 bases between. Looked up from germline, CDR1 is DFQATT and CDR2 is SNEGSKA (reference sequence). The CDR3 contains 13 residues. The CDR3 here is CSARDLRGPEQYF. CDR3 DNA: TGCAGTGCTAGAGATTTAAGGGGACCCGAGCAGTACTTC.

This rearrangement joins TRBV5-1 to TRBJ1-1; 8 bases align to TRBD1. CDR1 and CDR2 from the germline V gene are SGHRS and YFSETQ. CDR3 length equals 15 residues. J gave up 5 bases and V 6 bases, and 12 bases lay outside the gene matches. CDR3 sequence (DNA): TGCGCCAGCAACGAACCAGGGGGCATACGGACTGAAGCTTTCTTT. It specifies CASNEPGGIRTEAFF. Full variable domain (missing parts from reference TRBV5-1 and TRBJ1-1): KAGVTQTPRYLIKTRGQQVTLSCSPISGHRSVSWYQQTPGQGLQFLFEYFSETQRNKGNFPGRFSGRQFSNSRSEMNVSTLELGDSALYLCASNEPGGIRTEAFFGQGTRLTVV.

The V and J genes are TRBV6-2 or TRBV6-3 and TRBJ2-5; D is possibly TRBD2 (6 bases). V gave up 6 bases and J gave up 1 base, with 15 bases separating them. CDR3 length: 15 residues. Germline V gene sequence: CDR1 MNHEY, CDR2 SVGEGT. CDR3 region: CASSLVGTVQETQYF. The CDR3 coding sequence is TGTGCCAGCAGCCTTGTCGGGACTGTCCAAGAGACCCAGTACTTC.

V is TRBV4-1 and J is TRBJ2-1; possible D gene TRBD2, 6 bases. CDR3 size: 16 residues. V lost 2 bases and J 8 bases, leaving 19 bases between the germline ends. The germline V gene has CDR1 MGHRA and CDR2 YSYEKL. The CDR3: CASSQTGTSGTHEQFF. In DNA, the CDR3 is TGCGCCAGCAGCCAAACCGGGACTTCCGGGACGCATGAGCAGTTCTTC.

V and J are TRBV12-3 or TRBV12-4 and TRBJ2-7; 7 positions agree with TRBD1. CDR3 length equals 15 residues. The junction had 12 bases not matched to a gene; V was cut back by 5 bases and J by 5 bases. The CDR3 reads CASSPDRVGRHEQYF. The CDR3 DNA reads TGTGCCAGCAGTCCCGACAGGGTCGGTCGCCACGAGCAGTACTTC.

In its sample, this clonotype was seen a few times. The CDR3 loop reads CSAERRADTQYF. The CDR3 nucleotides read TGCAGTGCAGAGAGGAGGGCAGATACGCAGTATTTT. The chain employs TRBV20-1 and TRBJ2-3; TRBD2 might be the D (6 bases). The CDR3 runs to 12 residues. Germline V gene sequence: CDR1 DFQATT, CDR2 SNEGSKA (reference sequence). Trimming stripped 6 bases from V and 4 bases from J, with 11 bases between.

This clonotype was seen a few times. The V gene is TRBV4-2, the J gene TRBJ2-3; D is unclear. The CDR3 contains 14 residues. Germline V gives CDR1 LGHNA, CDR2 YNFKEQ. The V gene lost 2 bases and the J gene lost 0 bases, with 6 bases spanning the gap. CDR3 in amino acids: CASSQPSSTDTQYF. CDR3 sequence (DNA): TGTGCCAGCAGCCAACCCTCTAGCACAGATACGCAGTATTTT.

This sequence joins TRBV2 and TRBJ2-5, with TRBD2 matching over 13 bases. Germline CDR1 SNHLY, CDR2 FYNNEI. This CDR3 region has 17 residues. V lost 6 bases to trimming and J lost 1 base; unmatched junction nucleotides: 8. The CDR3 spells CASRPRTSGGPQETQYF. As DNA, the CDR3 is TGTGCCAGCAGACCTCGGACTAGCGGGGGACCCCAAGAGACCCAGTACTTC.